The 8 T cell receptor beta chains given below trace back to one sample, sequenced in a study of CD8+CD57+ T cells in acquired aplastic anemia. TCR beta VDJ combinations and CDR3 sequences were profiled from genomic DNA. A single record per CDR3 protein comes from TCRdb applying MiXCR to the reads. The sample has under 350,000 distinct CDR3 sequences; roughly 59% are singletons. Those patients picked for sequencing had displayed CD8+CD57+ cell expansion on flow cytometry. Specimen: sorted CD4+, CD8+, or CD8+CD57+ T cells (not recorded which) from PBMCs. The receptors come from a human donor with aplastic anemia.

There are a few counts of this clonotype. This chain joins TRBV20-1 and TRBJ2-3; TRBD2 matches at 11 bases. Losses at the gene ends were 4 bases for V and 5 bases for J; bases not matched to a gene: 5. CDR1 and CDR2 from the germline V gene are DFQATT and SNEGSKA (reference sequence). The CDR3 is 14 residues long. The CDR3 bases are TGCAGTGCTACGACTAGCGGGGTTTTAGATACGCAGTATTTT. It is translated as CSATTSGVLDTQYF.

About this clonotype itself: A junction boundary mismatches the germline segment, possibly from a read error. The chain links TRBV5-5 to TRBJ1-1; 8 nucleotides line up with TRBD1. The CDR3 consists of 13 residues. From germline, CDR1 is SGHKS and CDR2 YYEKEE (reference sequence). This CDR3 is CASSSDRGAEAFF. CDR3 nucleotides: TGCGCCAGCAGCTCTGACAGGGGCGCTGAAGCTTTCTTT.

Comments on this clonotype: Because it lacks the conserved phenylalanine or tryptophan at the end, this CDR3 is likely a read error. The chain recombines TRBV4-2 with TRBJ2-7, with 8 nucleotides matching TRBD2. V gave up 0 bases and J gave up 1 base; unmatched junction bases: 8. Per the germline V gene, CDR1 is LGHNA and CDR2 is YNFKEQ. The length of the CDR3 is 17 residues. Here the CDR3 reads CASSQDGSGSTSYEQYC. The DNA of the CDR3 is TGTGCCAGCAGCCAAGATGGAAGCGGGAGTACTTCCTACGAGCAGTACTGC.

V is TRBV5-1 and J is TRBJ2-1, with TRBD1 matching 12 bases. The CDR3 extends over 16 amino acids. From germline, CDR1 is SGHRS and CDR2 YFSETQ. The V and J ends lost 4 bases and 2 bases, in that order; junction bases with no gene match: 4. The CDR3 DNA is TGCGCCAGCAGCCCCGGGACAGGGGGCACCTACAATGAGCAGTTCTTC. Protein product: CASSPGTGGTYNEQFF.

This clonotype was found many times. This chain uses TRBV7-3 with TRBJ2-2; 11 bases are a match to TRBD2. The CDR3 has 16 amino acids. The V and J ends lost 5 bases and 6 bases, in that order; junction bases with no gene match: 8. The germline gives CDR1 SGHTA, CDR2 FQGTGA. This CDR3 reads CASSNLAGGRSGELFF. Here the CDR3 DNA reads TGTGCCAGCAGCAACCTAGCGGGAGGACGGTCCGGGGAGCTGTTTTTT. Full variable domain (remainder filled in from reference TRBV7-3 and TRBJ2-2): GAGVSQTPSNKVTEKGKYVELRCDPISGHTALYWYRQSLGQGPEFLIYFQGTGAADDSGLPNDRFFAVRPEGSVSTLKIQRTERGDSAVYLCASSNLAGGRSGELFFGEGSRLTVL.

The chain links TRBV5-1 to TRBJ2-7; D possibly matches TRBD1 or TRBD2 (5 bases each). The CDR3 contains 13 residues. From germline, CDR1 is SGHRS and CDR2 YFSETQ. V was shortened by 2 bases and J by 2 bases, with 8 bases between the two germline ends. The CDR3 DNA reads TGCGCCAGCAGCTTTGAGGGGACCTACGAGCAGTACTTC. Amino acid sequence: CASSFEGTYEQYF. Full variable domain (missing parts from reference TRBV5-1 and TRBJ2-7): KAGVTQTPRYLIKTRGQQVTLSCSPISGHRSVSWYQQTPGQGLQFLFEYFSETQRNKGNFPGRFSGRQFSNSRSEMNVSTLELGDSALYLCASSFEGTYEQYFGPGTRLTVT.

This chain connects TRBV12-3 or TRBV12-4 to TRBJ2-3; D gene uncertain. The CDR3 is 14 amino acids. With 5 bases removed from V and 14 bases from J, the gap between germline ends came to 23 bases. This CDR3 reads CASSPTSQILSRYF. CDR3 coding DNA: TGTGCCAGCAGTCCGACGAGTCAGATCCTTTCTAGGTATTTT.

The chain recombines TRBV20-1 with TRBJ2-7; 9 bases map to TRBD2. Germline values: CDR1 DFQATT, CDR2 SNEGSKA (reference sequence). The CDR3 has 14 residues. The V segment lost 3 bases and the J segment 2 bases; nucleotides outside the gene matches: 5. The CDR3 reads CSARGAGGTYEQYF. The CDR3 bases are TGCAGTGCTAGGGGAGCGGGGGGAACCTACGAGCAGTACTTC.